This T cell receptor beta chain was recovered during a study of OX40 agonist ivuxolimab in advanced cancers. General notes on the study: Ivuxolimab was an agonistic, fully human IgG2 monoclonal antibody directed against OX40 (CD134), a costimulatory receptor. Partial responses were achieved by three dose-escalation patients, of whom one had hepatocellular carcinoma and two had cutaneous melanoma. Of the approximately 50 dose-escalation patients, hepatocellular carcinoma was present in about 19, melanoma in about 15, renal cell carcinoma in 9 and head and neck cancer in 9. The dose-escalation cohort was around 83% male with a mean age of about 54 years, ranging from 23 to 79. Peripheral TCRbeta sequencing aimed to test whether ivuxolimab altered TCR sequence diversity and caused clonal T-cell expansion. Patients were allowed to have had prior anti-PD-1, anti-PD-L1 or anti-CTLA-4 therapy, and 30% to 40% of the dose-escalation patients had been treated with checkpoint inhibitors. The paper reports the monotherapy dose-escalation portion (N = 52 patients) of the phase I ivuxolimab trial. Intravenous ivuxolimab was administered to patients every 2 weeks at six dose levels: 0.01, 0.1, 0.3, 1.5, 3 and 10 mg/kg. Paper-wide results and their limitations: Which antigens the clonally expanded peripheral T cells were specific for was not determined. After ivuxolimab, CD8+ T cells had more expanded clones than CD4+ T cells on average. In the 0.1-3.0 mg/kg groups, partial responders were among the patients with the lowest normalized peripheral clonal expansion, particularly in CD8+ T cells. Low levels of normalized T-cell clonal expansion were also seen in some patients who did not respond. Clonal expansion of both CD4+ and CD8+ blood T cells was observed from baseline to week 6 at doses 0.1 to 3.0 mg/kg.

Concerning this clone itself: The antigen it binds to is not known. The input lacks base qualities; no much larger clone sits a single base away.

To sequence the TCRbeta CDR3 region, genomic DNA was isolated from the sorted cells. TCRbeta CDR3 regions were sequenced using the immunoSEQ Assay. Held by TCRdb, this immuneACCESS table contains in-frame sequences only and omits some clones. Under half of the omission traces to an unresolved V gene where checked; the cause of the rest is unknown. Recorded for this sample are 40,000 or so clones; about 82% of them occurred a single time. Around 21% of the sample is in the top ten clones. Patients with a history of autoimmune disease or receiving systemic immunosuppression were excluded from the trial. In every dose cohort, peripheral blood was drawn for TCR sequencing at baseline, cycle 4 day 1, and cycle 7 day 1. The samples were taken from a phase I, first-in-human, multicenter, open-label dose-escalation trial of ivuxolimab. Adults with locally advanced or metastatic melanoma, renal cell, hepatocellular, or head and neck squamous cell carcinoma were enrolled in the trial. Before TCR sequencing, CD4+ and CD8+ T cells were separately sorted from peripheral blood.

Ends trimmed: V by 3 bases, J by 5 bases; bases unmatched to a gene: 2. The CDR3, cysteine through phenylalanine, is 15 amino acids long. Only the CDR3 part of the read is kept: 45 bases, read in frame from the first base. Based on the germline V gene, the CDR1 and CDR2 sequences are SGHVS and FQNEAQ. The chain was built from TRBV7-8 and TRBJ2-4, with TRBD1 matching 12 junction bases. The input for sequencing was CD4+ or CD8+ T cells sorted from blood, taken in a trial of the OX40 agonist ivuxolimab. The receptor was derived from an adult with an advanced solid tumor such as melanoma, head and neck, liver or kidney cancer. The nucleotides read TGTGCCAGCAGCTTGGGACAGGGGGCTCAAAACATTCAGTACTTC. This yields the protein CASSLGQGAQNIQYF. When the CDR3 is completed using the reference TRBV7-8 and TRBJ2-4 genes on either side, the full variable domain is GAGVSQSPRYKVAKRGQDVALRCDPISGHVSLFWYQQALGQGPEFLTYFQNEAQLDKSGLPSDRFFAERPEGSVSTLKIQRTQQEDSAVYLCASSLGQGAQNIQYFGAGTRLSVL.